This entry is about one TCR beta chain. This clonotype was seen many times. It lacks a known antigen. No base quality information exists; no much larger clone differs at one position. The record originates from a study of early T cells in non-severe SARS-CoV-2 infection (dated by TCRdb to the early 2020s). Concerning the study at large: Because TCR sequencing was done on bulk RNA from unsorted whole blood, the alpha and beta chains could not be paired. The paper as a whole reports these results and caveats: VDJdb matching was skewed toward anti-spike CD8 responses, so virus-specific expansions were likely underestimated and private and CD4 specificities were missed.

The CDR3 goes from the cysteine to the phenylalanine over 15 residues. Solely the CDR3 DNA is kept, with 45 bases framed from the first base. CDR1 and CDR2 (SGHRS, YFSETQ) derive from the germline V gene. Unmatched junction bases come to 0, with V trimmed by 4 bases and J by 2 bases. The protocol used for the library was 5' RACE. The data were produced on a NextSeq 500. Unique molecular identifiers were attached to individual cDNA molecules in the TCR library protocol so that sequencing error and PCR bias could be corrected. Both TCR alpha and beta chains were sequenced, and tight co-correlation was observed between alpha and beta sequence abundances in each sample. Concerning the study's data processing: Decombinator V4 was used to annotate the V gene, J gene and CDR3 of the TCR sequences. Expanded TCRs were defined as changing significantly between any two time points under a Poisson model with p below 0.0001. Abundances of TCRs were expressed as counts per million after normalisation to the total number of TCRs sequenced in each sample. MAIT TCRs were defined by TRAV1-2 paired with TRAJ12, TRAJ20 or TRAJ33, and iNKT TCRs by TRAV10 paired with TRAJ18. VDJdb, accessed 1 November 2021, was searched for CMV, EBV and SARS-CoV-2 annotated TCRs, excluding TCRs annotated for multiple antigens. Starting from the raw public reads, TCRdb applied fastp trimming at Q25, assembled clones with MiXCR and retained in-frame beta chains. Rows are combined by CDR3 protein, so each entry shows the most common genes and DNA. TCRdb, not the original authors, processed these V and J calls. The sample table shows about 77,000 distinct CDR3 sequences, and approximately 9.1% are seen once. In total, the top ten clones hold about 5.3% of the sample.

Set within a cohort of healthcare workers in London, UK, this nested case-control study involved weekly PCR testing of nasopharyngeal swabs along with blood sampling. Healthcare workers were enrolled in the week of the UK lockdown, from 23 to 31 March 2020, and were followed every week for up to roughly 16 weeks. The TCR was taken from an adult who was a healthcare worker with PCR-confirmed SARS-CoV-2 infection or an uninfected control (not recorded which). Recombination joined TRBV5-1 with TRBJ2-4, with 13 bases aligning to TRBD2. The sequenced sample consisted of whole blood. The nucleotide sequence reads TGCGCCAGCAGCGGGACTAGCGGGACCAAAAACATTCAGTACTTC. Its amino acids are CASSGTSGTKNIQYF.